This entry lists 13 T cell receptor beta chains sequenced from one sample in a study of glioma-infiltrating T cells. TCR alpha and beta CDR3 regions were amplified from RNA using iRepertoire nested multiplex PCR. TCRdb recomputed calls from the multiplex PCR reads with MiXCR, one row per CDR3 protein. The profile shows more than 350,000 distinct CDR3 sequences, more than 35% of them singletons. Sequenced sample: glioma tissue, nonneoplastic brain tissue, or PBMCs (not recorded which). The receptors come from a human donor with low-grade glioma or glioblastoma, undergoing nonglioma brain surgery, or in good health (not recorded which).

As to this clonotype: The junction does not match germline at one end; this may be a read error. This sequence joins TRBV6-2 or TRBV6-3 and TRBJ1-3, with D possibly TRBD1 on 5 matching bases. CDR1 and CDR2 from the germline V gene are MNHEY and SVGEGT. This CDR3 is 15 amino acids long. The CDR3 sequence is CAISGGRVEGNTIYF. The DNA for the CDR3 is TGTGCCATCAGTGGGGGTCGAGTAGAAGGGAACACCATATATTTT.

CDR3 nucleotide sequence: TGTGCCAGCAGTTCAGCACTAGCGGGAGACTACGAGCAGTACTTC. Translating gives CASSSALAGDYEQYF. The chain uses TRBV6-2 or TRBV6-3 and TRBJ2-7; TRBD2 matches at 11 bases. The CDR3 is made up of 15 amino acids. J lost 3 bases, V lost 4 bases, and 5 bases had no gene match. Germline V gives CDR1 MNHEY, CDR2 SVGEGT.

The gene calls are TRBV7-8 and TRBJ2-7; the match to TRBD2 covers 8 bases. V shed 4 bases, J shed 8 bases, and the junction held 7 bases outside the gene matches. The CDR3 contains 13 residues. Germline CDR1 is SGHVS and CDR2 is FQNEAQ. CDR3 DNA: TGTGCCAGCAGCTCTTCCGGGACTAGGAAGCAGTACTTC. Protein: CASSSSGTRKQYF.

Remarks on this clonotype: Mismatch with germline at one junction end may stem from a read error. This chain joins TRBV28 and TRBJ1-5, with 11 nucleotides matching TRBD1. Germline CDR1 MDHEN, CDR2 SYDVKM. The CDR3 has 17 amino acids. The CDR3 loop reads CASRLSPPGQGVQPQHF. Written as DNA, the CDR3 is TGTGCCAGCAGATTATCGCCTCCGGGACAGGGGGTCCAGCCCCAGCATTTT.

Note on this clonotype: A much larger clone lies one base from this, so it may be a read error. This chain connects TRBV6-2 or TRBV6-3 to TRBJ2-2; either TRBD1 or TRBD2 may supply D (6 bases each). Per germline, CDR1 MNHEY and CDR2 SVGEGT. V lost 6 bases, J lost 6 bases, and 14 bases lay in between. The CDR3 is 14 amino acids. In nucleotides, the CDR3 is TGTGCCAGCAGCCTTAACAGGGAGGCCGGGGAGCTGTTTTTT. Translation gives CASSLNREAGELFF.

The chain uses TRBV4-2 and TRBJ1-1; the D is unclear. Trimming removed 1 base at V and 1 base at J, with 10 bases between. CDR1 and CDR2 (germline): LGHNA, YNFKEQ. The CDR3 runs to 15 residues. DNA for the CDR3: TGTGCCAGCAGCCAAGTTTCGACTGAGAACACTGAAGCTTTCTTT. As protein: CASSQVSTENTEAFF.

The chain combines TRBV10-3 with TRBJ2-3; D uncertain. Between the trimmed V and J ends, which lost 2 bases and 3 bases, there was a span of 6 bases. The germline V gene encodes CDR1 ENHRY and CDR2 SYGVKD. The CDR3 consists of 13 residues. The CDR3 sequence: CAISERATDTQYF. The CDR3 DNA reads TGTGCCATCAGTGAGCGTGCAACAGATACGCAGTATTTT.

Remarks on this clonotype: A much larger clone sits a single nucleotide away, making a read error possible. The CDR3 sequence is CASSRGTGYEQYF. The CDR3 region has the DNA TGTGCCAGCAGCCGGGGGACAGGCTACGAGCAGTACTTC. The chain is built from TRBV28 and TRBJ2-7; 8 bases align to TRBD1. Germline V gene sequence: CDR1 MDHEN, CDR2 SYDVKM. V trimming: 6 bases; J trimming: 3 bases; junction bases outside the gene matches: 4. The CDR3 has 13 residues.

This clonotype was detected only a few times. The CDR3 here is CSARGLSSGYNEQFF. The CDR3 DNA is TGCAGTGCTAGAGGGTTGTCTAGCGGTTACAATGAGCAGTTCTTC. The gene calls are TRBV20-1 and TRBJ2-1; the match to TRBD2 covers 7 bases. V was pared by 1 base and J by 4 bases, with 7 bases of the junction left unmatched. CDR3 size: 15 residues. Germline CDR1 and CDR2: DFQATT and SNEGSKA (reference sequence).

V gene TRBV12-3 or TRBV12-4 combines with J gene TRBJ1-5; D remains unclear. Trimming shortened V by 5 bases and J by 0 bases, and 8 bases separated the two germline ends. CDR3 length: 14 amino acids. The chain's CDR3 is CASSPTNSNQPQHF. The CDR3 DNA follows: TGTGCCAGCAGTCCGACAAATAGCAATCAGCCCCAGCATTTT.

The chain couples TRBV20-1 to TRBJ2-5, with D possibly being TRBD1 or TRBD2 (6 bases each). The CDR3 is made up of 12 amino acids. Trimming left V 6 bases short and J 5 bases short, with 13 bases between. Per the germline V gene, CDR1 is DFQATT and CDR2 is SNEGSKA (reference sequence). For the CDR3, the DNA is TGCAGTGCGACCACAGGGAGGGAGACCCAGTACTTC. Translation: CSATTGRETQYF.

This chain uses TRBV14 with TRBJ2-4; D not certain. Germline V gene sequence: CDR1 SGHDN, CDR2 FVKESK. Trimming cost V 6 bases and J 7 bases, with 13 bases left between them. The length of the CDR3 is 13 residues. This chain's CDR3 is CASRPLESNIQYF. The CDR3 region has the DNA TGTGCCAGCAGACCGTTAGAGAGCAACATTCAGTACTTC.

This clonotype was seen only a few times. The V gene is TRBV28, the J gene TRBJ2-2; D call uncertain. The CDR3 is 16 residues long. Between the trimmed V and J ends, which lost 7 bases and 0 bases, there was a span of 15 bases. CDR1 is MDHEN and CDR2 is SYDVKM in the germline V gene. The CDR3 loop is CASTSPGRANTGELFF. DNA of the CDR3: TGTGCCAGCACCTCGCCCGGACGGGCGAACACCGGGGAGCTGTTTTTT.